This paragraph covers one TCR beta chain sequence. There is no known antigen for this receptor. No base quality values were provided; no much bigger clone lies one nucleotide off. The source of the sample is a study of shared clonotypes between healthy human individuals (dated by TCRdb to the early 2020s). About the investigation overall: The cohort included a few men and a couple of women between 18 and 49 years of age. For each donor, CD4 naive and CD4 memory were each run on three plates, CD8 naive on two plates, and CD8 memory on one plate. Different laboratories and diverse techniques were used to prepare libraries and sequence TCR repertoires, to increase sequencing depth and limit assay-specific biases. Leukapheresis yielded between about 0.8 and 9.5 billion PBMCs per donor. To estimate repertoire size and how much clonotypes are shared between individuals, the study performed deep sequencing of blood TCR repertoires from a few healthy adults.

CD8 naive samples consisted of CD45RO-negative cells that were positively selected for CCR7, yielding a CD45RA+CCR7+ population without TemRA cells. The donors were healthy, HIV-negative adults who had no recently reported acute infections or vaccinations. Only Caucasian adults living in Nashville, Tennessee, USA were represented among the donors. After blood collection by leukapheresis, PBMCs were isolated using Ficoll-Histopaque density gradient centrifugation and then cryopreserved in the vapor phase of liquid nitrogen. Purity and quantity of every magnetically sorted T cell population were checked by analytical flow cytometry. From each sorted fraction, genomic DNA was isolated and quantified by UV absorbance on a Nanodrop 2000c. Using the deep immunoSEQ assay, multiplex PCR amplified TCR CDR3 regions from genomic DNA. Genomic DNA extracted from each cell subset was distributed evenly over all wells of several immunoSEQ 96-well plates, and each plate served as one replicate. For sorted subsets, around 0.2 ug genomic DNA, equal to some 30,000 T cell genomes, was loaded into each replicate PCR. Purified libraries were quantified with a Qubit 3.0 fluorometer, sized on a Bioanalyzer 2100, and re-quantified with the KAPA Library Quantification kit. Every immunoSEQ 96-well plate was sequenced on a separate single-read 150-cycle Illumina NextSeq 550 flow cell. Per the source publication's procedure: The immunoSEQ output contained only junctional sequences without quality scores, so filtering could not match that applied to full-length reads. Sequences were annotated with PyIR, a Python wrapper for IgBLAST v1.9, and V/J genes and CDR3 were assigned using IMGT germline references. Any read was removed if the V/J assignment was weak (E-value above 1e-6), the CDR3 was missing, or the read contained stop codons, out-of-frame junctions, or ambiguous translated residues. V3J clonotypes were defined as sequences sharing the same inferred V gene, J gene, and CDR3 amino acid sequence. The percentage overlap between two repertoires was calculated by dividing the number of shared unique clonotypes by the size of the smaller repertoire. Repertoire richness was assessed with RTK rarefaction, the Chao1 estimator, and Recon v2.1 estimates of unobserved clonotypes. For all TCRbeta clonotypes obtained by the gDNA method from a handful of donors, generation probabilities were computed with OLGA. TCRdb obtained this table from immuneACCESS and retained in-frame rearrangements with V and J assigned. These tables miss some clones; where compared with another copy, unresolved V genes account for less than half of the shortfall, and the remainder is unexplained. Clone size and the V and J calls come from that table; the DNA yielded D and trimming. The sample has more than 2 million clones on record, over 85% of them singletons. The biggest ten clones account for 0.85% to 1.2% of the sample.

Findings and caveats that apply to the study as a whole: Compared with non-shared clonotypes, the clonotypes found in all four sorted-subset donors had higher generation probabilities. Larger estimated clonotype richness was generally found for naive subsets than for memory subsets. Because the study included only a small number of donors, the genetic and exposure-history diversity represented was limited. Incomplete sequencing was indicated by rarefaction of sorted-subset datasets, despite the large sequencing depth. Sharing across a handful of donors was observed for around 4.8% of naive CD4, over 3% of naive CD8, over 2% of memory CD4, and around 0.4% of memory CD8 clonotypes. Sampling was restricted to blood, and TCR repertoires in tissue are likely to differ from TCR repertoires in blood. Based on pairwise subsampling, the degree of clonotype sharing among donors was expected to be affected by sequencing depth.

The junction shows trimming of 6 bases on V and 7 bases on J, plus 12 bases between the germline ends. Per the germline V gene (reference sequence), SEHNR is the CDR1 and FQNEAQ is the CDR2. Taken from cysteine to phenylalanine, the CDR3 has 12 residues. Only the CDR3 portion is preserved as DNA: 36 bases, with reading frame beginning at the first base. The clonotype comes from a man younger than 35 in good health. The sample consisted of naive CD8+ T cells sorted from blood. In the paper's terms, the cell subset or site label means: CD45RA+CCR7+. The chain uses TRBV7-9 and TRBJ1-1; TRBD1 could be the D gene, as 6 bases match. The sequenced DNA is TGTGCCAGCAGTTATGGACAGTTTGAAGCTTTCTTT. Its protein product is CASSYGQFEAFF. Supplemented by the reference TRBV7-9 and TRBJ1-1 proteins around the CDR3, the complete variable domain is DTGVSQNPRHKITKRGQNVTFRCDPISEHNRLYWYRQTLGQGPEFLTYFQNEAQLEKSRLLSDRFSAERPKGSFSTLEIQRTEQGDSAMYLCASSYGQFEAFFGQGTRLTVV.